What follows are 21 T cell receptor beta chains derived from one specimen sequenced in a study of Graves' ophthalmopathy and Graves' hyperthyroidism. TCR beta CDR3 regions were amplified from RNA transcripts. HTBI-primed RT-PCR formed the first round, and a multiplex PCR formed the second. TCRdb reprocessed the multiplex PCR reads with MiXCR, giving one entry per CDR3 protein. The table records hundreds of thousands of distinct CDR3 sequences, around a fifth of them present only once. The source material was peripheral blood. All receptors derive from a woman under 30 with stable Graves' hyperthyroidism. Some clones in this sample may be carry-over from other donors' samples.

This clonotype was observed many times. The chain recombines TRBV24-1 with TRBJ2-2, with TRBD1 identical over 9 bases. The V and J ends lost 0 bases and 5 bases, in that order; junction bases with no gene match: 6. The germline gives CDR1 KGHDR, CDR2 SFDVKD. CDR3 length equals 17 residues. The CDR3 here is CATSDLSGTGNTGELFF. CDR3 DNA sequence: TGTGCCACCAGTGATTTGTCCGGGACAGGGAATACCGGGGAGCTGTTTTTT.

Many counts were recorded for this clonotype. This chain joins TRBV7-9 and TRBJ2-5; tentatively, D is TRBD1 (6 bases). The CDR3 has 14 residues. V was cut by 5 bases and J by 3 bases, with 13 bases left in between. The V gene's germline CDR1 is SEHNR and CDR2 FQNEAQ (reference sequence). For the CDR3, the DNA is TGTGCCAGCAGCCCTGCCGAGGGGGAAGAGACCCAGTACTTC. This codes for CASSPAEGEETQYF.

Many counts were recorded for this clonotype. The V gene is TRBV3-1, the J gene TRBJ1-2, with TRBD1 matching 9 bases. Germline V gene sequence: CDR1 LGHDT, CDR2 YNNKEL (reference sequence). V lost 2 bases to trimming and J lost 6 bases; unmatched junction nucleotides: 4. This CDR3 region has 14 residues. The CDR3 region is CASSQPGQGHGYTF. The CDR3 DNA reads TGTGCCAGCAGCCAACCGGGACAGGGACATGGCTACACCTTC.

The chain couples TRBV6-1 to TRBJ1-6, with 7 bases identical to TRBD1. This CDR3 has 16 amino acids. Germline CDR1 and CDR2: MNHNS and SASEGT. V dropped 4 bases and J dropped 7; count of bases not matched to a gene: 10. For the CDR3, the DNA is TGTGCCAGCAGTGTAATCGCCGGGACAGCAAATTCACCCCTCCACTTT. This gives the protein CASSVIAGTANSPLHF.

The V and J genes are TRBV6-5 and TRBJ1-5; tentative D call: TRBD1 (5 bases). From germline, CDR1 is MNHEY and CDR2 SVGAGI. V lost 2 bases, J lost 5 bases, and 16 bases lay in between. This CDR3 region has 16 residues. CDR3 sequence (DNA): TGTGCCAGCAGTTACGCCCCTGGGACGAAAGATCAGCCCCAGCATTTT. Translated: CASSYAPGTKDQPQHF.

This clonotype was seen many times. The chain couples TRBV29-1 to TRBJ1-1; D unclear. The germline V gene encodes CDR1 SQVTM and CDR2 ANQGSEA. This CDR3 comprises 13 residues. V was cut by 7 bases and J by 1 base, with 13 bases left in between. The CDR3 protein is CSAKENRNTEAFF. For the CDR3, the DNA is TGCAGCGCCAAAGAAAACAGGAACACTGAAGCTTTCTTT.

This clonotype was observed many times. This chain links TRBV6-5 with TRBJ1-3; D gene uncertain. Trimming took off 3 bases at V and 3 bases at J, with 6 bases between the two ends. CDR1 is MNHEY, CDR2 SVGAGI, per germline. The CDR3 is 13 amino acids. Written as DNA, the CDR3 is TGTGCCAGCAGTTATGGACTTGGAAACACCATATATTTT. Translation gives CASSYGLGNTIYF.

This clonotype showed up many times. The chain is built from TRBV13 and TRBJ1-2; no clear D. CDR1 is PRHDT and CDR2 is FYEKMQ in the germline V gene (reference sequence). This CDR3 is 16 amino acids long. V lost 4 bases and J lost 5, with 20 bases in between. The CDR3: CASSSQIVGTSYGYTF. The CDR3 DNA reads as TGTGCCAGCAGCTCTCAAATCGTCGGCACCTCTTATGGCTACACCTTC. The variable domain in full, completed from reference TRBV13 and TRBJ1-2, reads AAGVIQSPRHLIKEKRETATLKCYPIPRHDTVYWYQQGPGQDPQFLISFYEKMQSDKGSIPDRFSAQQFSDYHSELNMSSLELGDSALYFCASSSQIVGTSYGYTFGSGTRLTVV.

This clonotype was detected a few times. CDR3 in DNA: TGTGCCAGCAGCCCGCCGGACAGGGGAAGAAACACTGAAGCTTTCTTT. Its translation is CASSPPDRGRNTEAFF. The gene calls are TRBV5-6 and TRBJ1-1; 9 nucleotides line up with TRBD1. This CDR3 contains 16 residues. Trimming at V came to 4 bases and at J to 2 bases, leaving 9 bases not matched to a gene. From germline, CDR1 is SGHDT and CDR2 YYEEEE.

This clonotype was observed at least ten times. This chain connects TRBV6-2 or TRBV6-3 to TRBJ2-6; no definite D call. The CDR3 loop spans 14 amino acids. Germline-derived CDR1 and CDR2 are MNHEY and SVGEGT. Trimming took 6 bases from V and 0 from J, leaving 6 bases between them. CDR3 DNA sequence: TGTGCCAGCAGACCCATCTCTGGGGCCAACGTCCTGACTTTC. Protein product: CASRPISGANVLTF.

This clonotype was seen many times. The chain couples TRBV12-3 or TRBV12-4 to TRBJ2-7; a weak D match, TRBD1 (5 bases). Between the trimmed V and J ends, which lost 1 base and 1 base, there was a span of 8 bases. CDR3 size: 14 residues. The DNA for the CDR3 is TGTGCCAGCAGTTTAGTGGCAGGGTCCTACGAGCAGTACTTC. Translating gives CASSLVAGSYEQYF.

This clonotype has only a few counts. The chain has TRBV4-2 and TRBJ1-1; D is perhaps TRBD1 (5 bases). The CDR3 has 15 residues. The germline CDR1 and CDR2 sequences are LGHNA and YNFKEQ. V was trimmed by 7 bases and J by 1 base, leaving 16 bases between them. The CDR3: CASNAPGTTNTEAFF. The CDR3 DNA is TGTGCCAGCAACGCTCCCGGGACTACGAACACTGAAGCTTTCTTT.

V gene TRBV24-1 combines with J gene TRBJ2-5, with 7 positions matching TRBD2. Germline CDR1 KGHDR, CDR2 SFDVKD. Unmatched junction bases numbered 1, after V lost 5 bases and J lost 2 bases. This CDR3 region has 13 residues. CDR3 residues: CATSVGGQETQYF. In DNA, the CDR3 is TGTGCCACCAGTGTGGGGGGGCAAGAGACCCAGTACTTC.

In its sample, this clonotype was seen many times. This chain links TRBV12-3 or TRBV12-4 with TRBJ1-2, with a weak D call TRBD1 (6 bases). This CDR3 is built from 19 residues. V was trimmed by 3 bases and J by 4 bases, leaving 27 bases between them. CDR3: CASSFGGPGQNLRVYGYTF. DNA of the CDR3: TGTGCCAGCAGTTTCGGGGGACCAGGACAGAACCTTCGTGTCTATGGCTACACCTTC.

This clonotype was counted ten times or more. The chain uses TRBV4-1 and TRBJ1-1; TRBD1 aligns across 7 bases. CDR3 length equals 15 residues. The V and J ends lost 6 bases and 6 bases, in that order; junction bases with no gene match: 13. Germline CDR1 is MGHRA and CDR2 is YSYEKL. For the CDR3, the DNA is TGCGCCAGCAGGCAGCGACAGGGCGGAGGTTCTGAAGCTTTCTTT. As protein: CASRQRQGGGSEAFF.

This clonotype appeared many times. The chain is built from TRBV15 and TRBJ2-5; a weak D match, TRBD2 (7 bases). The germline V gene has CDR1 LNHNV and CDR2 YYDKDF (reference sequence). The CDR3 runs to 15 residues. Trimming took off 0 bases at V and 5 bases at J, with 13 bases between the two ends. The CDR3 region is CATSRDARGGETQYF. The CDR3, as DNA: TGTGCCACCAGCAGAGATGCCAGGGGAGGGGAGACCCAGTACTTC.

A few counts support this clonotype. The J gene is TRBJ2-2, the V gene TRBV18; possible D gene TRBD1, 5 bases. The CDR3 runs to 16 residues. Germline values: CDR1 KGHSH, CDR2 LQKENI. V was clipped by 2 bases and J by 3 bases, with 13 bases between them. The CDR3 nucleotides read TGTGCCAGCTCACCAGAGATGCAGGGCCACACCGGGGAGCTGTTTTTT. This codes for CASSPEMQGHTGELFF. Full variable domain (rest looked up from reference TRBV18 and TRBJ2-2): NAGVMQNPRHLVRRRGQEARLRCSPMKGHSHVYWYRQLPEEGLKFMVYLQKENIIDESGMPKERFSAEFPKEGPSILRIQQVVRGDSAAYFCASSPEMQGHTGELFFGEGSRLTVL.

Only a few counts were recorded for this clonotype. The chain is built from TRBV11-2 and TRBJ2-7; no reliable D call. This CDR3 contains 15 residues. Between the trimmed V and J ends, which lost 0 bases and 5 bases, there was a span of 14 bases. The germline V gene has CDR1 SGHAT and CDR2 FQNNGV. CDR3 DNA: TGTGCCAGCAGCTTAGAGGGTATGAACTATGACGAGCAGTACTTC. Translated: CASSLEGMNYDEQYF.

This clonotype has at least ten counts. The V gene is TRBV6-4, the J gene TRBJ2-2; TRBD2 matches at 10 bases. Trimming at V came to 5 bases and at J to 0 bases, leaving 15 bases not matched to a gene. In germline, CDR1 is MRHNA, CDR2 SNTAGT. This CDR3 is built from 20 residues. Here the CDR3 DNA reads TGTGCCAGCAGTCCGCCAGCGGGGGGGCTTCAATTCGCGAACACCGGGGAGCTGTTTTTT. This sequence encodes CASSPPAGGLQFANTGELFF.

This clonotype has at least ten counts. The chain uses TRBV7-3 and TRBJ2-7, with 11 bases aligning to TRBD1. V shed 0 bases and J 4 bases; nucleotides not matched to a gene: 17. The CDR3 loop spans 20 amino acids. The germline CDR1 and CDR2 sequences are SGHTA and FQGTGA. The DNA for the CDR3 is TGTGCCAGCAGCTTAACCGGACAGGGGGCGATCAAGAGGGGGTTGTACGAGCAGTACTTC. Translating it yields CASSLTGQGAIKRGLYEQYF.

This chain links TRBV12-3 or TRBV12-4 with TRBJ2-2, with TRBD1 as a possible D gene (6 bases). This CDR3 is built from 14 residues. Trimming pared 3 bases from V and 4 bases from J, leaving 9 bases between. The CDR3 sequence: CASSFFRGTGELFF. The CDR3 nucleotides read TGTGCCAGCAGTTTTTTCAGGGGCACCGGGGAGCTGTTTTTT.